This T cell receptor (beta chain) was obtained from a study of cytomegalovirus exposure and HLA in healthy donors. Whole-study results and caveats: The study flagged some 180 TCR beta chains as cytomegalovirus-associated. The authors later found HLA-associated TCR beta chains more clonally expanded than equally common others.

The PCR contained 60 Vbeta and 13 Jbeta primers. Assay used: immunoSEQ multiplex PCR; TCRdb lists only in-frame clones, some missing. The table includes about 190,000 clones, more than 65% detected once. Trimming shortened V by 3 bases and J by 0 bases, and 20 bases separated the two germline ends. This CDR3 spans 18 amino acids. Germline V gives CDR1 SEHNR, CDR2 FQNEAQ (reference sequence). Of note for this clone: The antigen is undetermined.

The genes are TRBV7-9 and TRBJ1-2; D is possibly TRBD1 (5 bases). This TCR was sampled from a man between 35 and 55 years old in good health and CMV-seropositive. Specimen: PBMCs. The CDR3 coding sequence is TGTGCCAGCAGCTTCCACTTGGCGTACGGACACTCTAACTATGGCTACACCTTC. Protein sequence: CASSFHLAYGHSNYGYTF.